The 15 T cell receptor beta chains presented below share a single source sample, sequenced in a study of shared clonotypes between healthy human individuals. Only in-frame clones appear in the TCRdb table, and some are missing; sequencing was by immunoSEQ multiplex PCR. This table holds 1.4 million to 1.5 million clones, roughly 95% found once. Sequenced material: naive CD4+ T cells sorted from blood. Subset here: CD45RA+ positively selected. The receptor source for this set is a man between 25 and 39 years old in good health.

This clone was recorded only once. V is TRBV29-1 and J is TRBJ2-5, with TRBD2 matching 13 bases. V gave up 4 bases and J gave up 7 bases; unmatched junction bases: 12. The CDR3 has 16 residues. Germline V CDR1 and CDR2: SQVTM, ANQGSEA. The CDR3: CSVGTSGSGLLGTQYF. CDR3 coding DNA: TGCAGCGTTGGGACTAGCGGGAGTGGATTACTGGGGACCCAGTACTTC. The variable domain in full, with the rest retrieved from reference TRBV29-1 and TRBJ2-5, is SAVISQKPSRDICQRGTSLTIQCQVDSQVTMMFWYRQQPGQSLTLIATANQGSEATYESGFVIDKFPISRPNLTFSTLTVSNMSPEDSSIYLCSVGTSGSGLLGTQYFGPGTRLLVL.

The rearrangement uses TRBV11-1 and TRBJ2-1, with 11 bases lining up with TRBD2. The length of the CDR3 is 14 residues. V dropped 3 bases and J dropped 9; count of bases not matched to a gene: 4. Germline V gene sequence: CDR1 SGHAT, CDR2 FQDESV (reference sequence). CDR3 residues: CASSFSGRAPEQFF. The DNA for the CDR3 is TGTGCCAGCAGCTTTAGCGGGAGGGCCCCTGAGCAGTTCTTC.

The V and J genes are TRBV6-1 and TRBJ1-1; D possibly corresponds to TRBD1 (6 bases). The V end was cut by 4 bases, the J end by 0 bases, with 15 bases between. Per the germline V gene, CDR1 is MNHNS and CDR2 is SASEGT. This CDR3 contains 16 residues. CDR3 amino acids: CASSVAGTNLNTEAFF. The CDR3 nucleotides are TGTGCCAGCAGTGTGGCTGGGACAAACTTGAACACTGAAGCTTTCTTT.

The V call is TRBV5-6, the J call TRBJ2-3; D is undetermined. V lost 4 bases and J 4 bases, leaving 13 bases between the germline ends. CDR1 SGHDT and CDR2 YYEEEE come from the germline V gene. The CDR3 length is 14 residues. The CDR3 coding sequence is TGTGCCAGCAGCCCCCCGCTAAGCCCAGATACGCAGTATTTT. Translating gives CASSPPLSPDTQYF.

The J gene is TRBJ1-4, the V gene TRBV5-6; unclear D gene. V was pared by 4 bases and J by 8 bases, with 12 bases between. The CDR3 length is 13 residues. Germline V gene lookup returns CDR1 SGHDT and CDR2 YYEEEE. The DNA of the CDR3 is TGTGCCAGCAGCGATCGGAGCCTAGAAAAACTGTTTTTT. This codes for CASSDRSLEKLFF.

The chain is built from TRBV7-2 and TRBJ1-1; TRBD1 might be the D (5 bases). Germline lookup yields CDR1 SGHTA and CDR2 FQGNSA. The CDR3 is 14 residues long. V lost 5 bases and J lost 4, with 14 bases in between. CDR3 sequence: CASSLGGSFTEAFF. In nucleotides, the CDR3 is TGTGCCAGCAGCCTCGGGGGTTCATTCACTGAAGCTTTCTTT.

The chain is built from TRBV5-1 and TRBJ2-2, with 7 bases identical to TRBD1. Germline CDR1 SGHRS, CDR2 YFSETQ. This CDR3 comprises 15 residues. Trimming took 4 bases from V and 7 from J; bases not matched to a gene: 10. CDR3 DNA sequence: TGCGCCAGCAGCGTAAAACAGGGGAGTCGCGGGGAGCTGTTTTTT. As protein: CASSVKQGSRGELFF.

V and J are TRBV6-6 and TRBJ2-3, with unresolved D. V was trimmed by 5 bases and J by 6 bases, leaving 9 bases between them. Germline loops: CDR1 MNHNY, CDR2 SVGAGI (reference sequence). This CDR3 region has 12 residues. The CDR3 DNA sequence: TGTGCCAGCAGTCCACGGACGGATACGCAGTATTTT. Residues: CASSPRTDTQYF.

V is TRBV2 and J is TRBJ1-4, with D tentatively TRBD1 (6 bases). Per germline, CDR1 SNHLY and CDR2 FYNNEI. Between the trimmed V and J ends, which lost 6 bases and 4 bases, there was a span of 12 bases. The CDR3 covers 14 residues. The CDR3 loop is CASRGTMDNEKLFF. In DNA form, the CDR3 reads TGTGCCAGCAGGGGGACAATGGATAATGAAAAACTGTTTTTT.

The chain couples TRBV5-1 to TRBJ1-1, with D perhaps matching TRBD1 (5 bases). The V gene lost 2 bases and the J gene lost 0 bases, with 8 bases spanning the gap. CDR3 length equals 14 residues. Germline CDR1 and CDR2: SGHRS and YFSETQ. CDR3 protein: CASSFMGLNTEAFF. CDR3 in DNA: TGCGCCAGCAGCTTCATGGGGCTGAACACTGAAGCTTTCTTT.

The V call is TRBV7-9, the J call TRBJ1-4; D gene uncertain. This CDR3 has 15 amino acids. With 2 bases removed from V and 0 bases from J, the gap between germline ends came to 7 bases. The germline V gene has CDR1 SEHNR and CDR2 FQNEAQ (reference sequence). CDR3 region: CASSLLSSTNEKLFF. CDR3 bases: TGTGCCAGCAGCTTACTGTCCTCAACTAATGAAAAACTGTTTTTT.

This clone showed up just once. Other DNA variants within this sample encode the same CDR3. The rearrangement links TRBV6-5 to TRBJ2-3, with 7 bases lining up with TRBD1. The CDR3 is 11 residues long. CDR1 and CDR2 from the germline V gene are MNHEY and SVGAGI. Trimming at V came to 9 bases and at J to 4 bases, leaving 1 base not matched to a gene. The CDR3 nucleotides are TGTGCCAGTGGACAGGCAGATACGCAGTATTTT. As protein: CASGQADTQYF.

The V and J genes are TRBV9 and TRBJ2-5, with 10 bases that match TRBD1. Germline CDR1 and CDR2: SGDLS and YYNGEE. CDR3 length: 15 amino acids. V lost 3 bases and J lost 5; bases outside the gene matches: 7. The CDR3 DNA reads TGTGCCAGCAGCGGGTCGACAGGGGGCCGGGAGACCCAGTACTTC. This encodes CASSGSTGGRETQYF.

The chain joins TRBV7-3 to TRBJ2-1; a weak D match, TRBD1 (5 bases). V dropped 2 bases and J dropped 5 bases, with 13 bases sitting between them. The germline CDR1 and CDR2 sequences are SGHTA and FQGTGA. This CDR3 contains 15 residues. The CDR3 DNA reads as TGTGCCAGCAGCTTAGCCAGGGATTCCGACAATGAGCAGTTCTTC. This sequence encodes CASSLARDSDNEQFF.

This chain links TRBV28 with TRBJ2-1; 9 nucleotides agree with TRBD1. CDR3 length: 15 residues. V shed 6 bases and J 7 bases; nucleotides not matched to a gene: 10. Germline values: CDR1 MDHEN, CDR2 SYDVKM. CDR3 amino acids: CASSTGQGYPNEQFF. CDR3 nucleotides: TGTGCCAGCAGCACGGGACAGGGCTATCCGAATGAGCAGTTCTTC.